This passage covers 9 T cell receptor beta chains from one sample sequenced in a study of patients and donors after allogeneic stem cell transplantation (dated by TCRdb to 2018 to 2021). The method was RT-PCR. Sequenced on a NextSeq 550. TCRdb reran the public reads through fastp at Q25 and MiXCR, keeping productive beta chains. Entries are consolidated by CDR3 protein sequence, retaining the most common genes and DNA. The sample data list tens of thousands of distinct CDR3 sequences, and roughly 38% of these were observed just once. The ten most abundant clones make up over 60% of the sample. The sample taken for sequencing was blood, either unsorted or a sorted T cell fraction (not recorded which). These receptors all stem from a human donor who was either an allogeneic HSCT recipient or a stem cell or donor lymphocyte infusion donor (not recorded which). It is not recorded whose cells these are; they may come from a transplant donor.

This clonotype is a singleton in its sample. V gene TRBV6-5 combines with J gene TRBJ1-1; no definite D call. This CDR3 comprises 17 residues. V was pared by 8 bases and J by 4 bases, with 26 bases between. Looked up from germline, CDR1 is MNHEY and CDR2 is SVGAGI. In DNA form, the CDR3 reads TGTGCCAGCCGGCTAAAAACCTCGGGCGCCTGGTCCACTGAAGCTTTCTTT. Its translation is CASRLKTSGAWSTEAFF.

There are a few counts of this clonotype. The genes are TRBV5-1 and TRBJ2-2; D is ambiguous. V dropped 1 base and J dropped 3 bases, with 7 bases sitting between them. Per germline, CDR1 SGHRS and CDR2 YFSETQ. This CDR3 contains 14 residues. The DNA of the CDR3 is TGCGCCAGCAGCTTGTGGGCGGACACCGGGGAGCTGTTTTTT. Translation gives CASSLWADTGELFF.

In its sample, this clonotype was seen a few times. The chain couples TRBV4-1 to TRBJ2-4, with no clear D. V gave up 6 bases and J gave up 2 bases, with 8 bases separating them. Germline loops: CDR1 MGHRA, CDR2 YSYEKL. CDR3 length: 13 amino acids. CDR3 amino acids: CASRQTTKNIQYF. The CDR3 DNA follows: TGCGCCAGCAGGCAGACAACCAAAAACATTCAGTACTTC.

In this sample, this clonotype turned up a few times. The chain has TRBV10-3 and TRBJ1-2, with 9 bases fitting TRBD1. Germline CDR1 reads ENHRY; CDR2 reads SYGVKD. V lost 2 bases, J lost 4 bases, and 5 bases stayed unmatched. The CDR3 contains 15 residues. CDR3 sequence: CAISEGTGTSYGYTF. DNA of the CDR3: TGTGCCATCAGTGAGGGGACAGGGACAAGCTATGGCTACACCTTC.

This clonotype was observed a single time. This chain connects TRBV10-3 to TRBJ2-2, with unresolved D. Germline values: CDR1 ENHRY, CDR2 SYGVKD. Trimming took off 3 bases at V and 2 bases at J, with 7 bases between the two ends. The CDR3 length is 14 residues. As DNA, the CDR3 is TGTGCCATCAGTGAAGCGACAAACACCGGGGAGCTGTTTTTT. Amino acid sequence: CAISEATNTGELFF.

The chain couples TRBV10-3 to TRBJ1-1, with TRBD1 as a possible D gene (5 bases). The CDR3 is 14 residues long. V lost 5 bases to trimming and J lost 2 bases, with 12 bases between them. CDR1 is ENHRY and CDR2 is SYGVKD in the germline V gene. This CDR3 reads CAISSRGENTEAFF. The CDR3 nucleotides are TGTGCCATCAGTTCCCGAGGGGAAAACACTGAAGCTTTCTTT.

The chain carries TRBV7-6 and TRBJ2-1, with TRBD1 matching over 7 bases. Per the germline V gene, CDR1 is SGHVS and CDR2 is FNYEAQ. This CDR3 region has 18 residues. With 1 base clipped from V and 3 bases from J, the junction kept 12 bases outside the gene matches. The CDR3 DNA is TGTGCCAGCAGCTTAGGGGAGTGGGGGACAGTGTTCTACAATGAGCAGTTCTTC. Its translation: CASSLGEWGTVFYNEQFF.

CDR3 sequence (DNA): TGCGCCAGCAGCTTATCGGGTCTGACCTACAATGAGCAGTTCTTC. It yields the protein CASSLSGLTYNEQFF. This chain uses TRBV5-1 with TRBJ2-1; D uncertain. The CDR3 consists of 15 residues. Trimming removed 2 bases from V and 2 bases from J, with 11 bases in between. CDR1 and CDR2 from the germline V gene are SGHRS and YFSETQ.

This clonotype has just one count. The chain employs TRBV12-3 or TRBV12-4 and TRBJ2-7, with 9 bases matching TRBD1. The V and J ends lost 5 bases and 2 bases, in that order; junction bases with no gene match: 4. CDR3 length equals 14 residues. In DNA, the CDR3 is TGTGCCAGCAGTCCCGACAGGGGGACCTACGAGCAGTACTTC. This sequence encodes CASSPDRGTYEQYF.